The clone carrying this T cell receptor (beta chain) showed up many times. The data originate from a study of T cells in Graves' hyperthyroidism and ophthalmopathy. RNA transcripts served as the template for amplifying TCR beta CDR3 regions. The HTBI primer set drove a first-round RT-PCR of the TCR CDR3. Each CDR3 protein gets one entry after TCRdb re-called the multiplex PCR reads with MiXCR. The table shows 620,000 or so distinct CDR3 sequences, with about 15% occurring only once. The CDR3 has 14 residues. The germline V gene encodes CDR1 LGHDT and CDR2 YNNKEL (reference sequence). The V and J ends lost 4 bases and 7 bases, in that order; junction bases with no gene match: 7.

This TCR came from a woman in her forties or fifties with Graves' ophthalmopathy. The chain recombines TRBV3-1 with TRBJ2-1; 7 nucleotides line up with TRBD1. Sequences were obtained from blood. CDR3 sequence: CASSLDVRGNEQFF. In DNA form, the CDR3 reads TGTGCCAGCAGCCTAGACGTCAGGGGGAATGAGCAGTTCTTC.